This entry concerns a single T cell receptor beta chain. The data belong to a study of shared clonotypes between healthy human individuals. Repertoires were generated with immunoSEQ multiplex PCR, while TCRdb's copy carries only in-frame clones and drops some. Of about half a million clones listed, approximately 79% are singletons. Trimming took 4 bases from V and 2 from J, leaving 15 bases between them. Germline CDR1 and CDR2: MDHEN and SYDVKM. The CDR3 runs to 16 residues. The V gene is TRBV28, the J gene TRBJ2-1; D call uncertain. The TCR comes from a middle-aged woman in good health. Some clones in this sample may be carry-over from other donors' samples. The source material was PBMCs. The CDR3 coding sequence is TGTGCCAGCAGTTCTCTAGTGGTGGGAACCTACAATGAGCAGTTCTTC. Its translation is CASSSLVVGTYNEQFF.